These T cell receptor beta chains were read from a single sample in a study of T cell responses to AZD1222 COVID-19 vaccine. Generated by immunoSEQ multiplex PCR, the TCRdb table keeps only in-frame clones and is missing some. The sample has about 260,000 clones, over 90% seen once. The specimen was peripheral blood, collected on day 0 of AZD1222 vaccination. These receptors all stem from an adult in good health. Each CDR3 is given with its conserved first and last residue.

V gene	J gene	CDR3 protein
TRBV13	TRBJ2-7	CASSPLREREGGYEQYF
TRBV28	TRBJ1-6	CATSTGRNSPLHF
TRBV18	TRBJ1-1	CASSWSATEAFF
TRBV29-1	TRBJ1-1	CSVEKGNTEAFF
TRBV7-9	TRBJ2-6	CASSLGPPGANVLTF
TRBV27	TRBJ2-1	CASSPYPSGVSYNEQFF
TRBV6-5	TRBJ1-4	CASSRTGANNEKLFF
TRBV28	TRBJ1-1	CASKGQGARHTEAFF
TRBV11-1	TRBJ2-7	CASSLDSGSYEQYF
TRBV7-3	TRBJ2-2	CASSPMGKGGELFF
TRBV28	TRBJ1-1	CASRAGNTEAFF
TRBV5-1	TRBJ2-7	CASSAGQGLRYEQYF
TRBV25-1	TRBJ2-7	CASSDFRSPYEQYF
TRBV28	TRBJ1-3	CASSSTPGSGNTIYF
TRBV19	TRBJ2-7	CASSIRQSSYEQYF
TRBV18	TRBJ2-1	CASSPEGLAGEQFF
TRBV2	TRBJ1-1	CASSMDRANIEAFF
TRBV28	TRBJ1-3	CASSLYAFSGNTIYF
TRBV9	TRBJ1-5	CASSLGGRQPQHF
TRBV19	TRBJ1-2	CASSTQRRGAGGYTF
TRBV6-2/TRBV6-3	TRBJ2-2	CASSDPLAGGTGELFF
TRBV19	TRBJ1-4	CASSGGHLNEKLFF
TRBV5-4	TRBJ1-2	CASSLVGVYGYTF
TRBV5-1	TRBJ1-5	CASSLDPAGSNQPQHF
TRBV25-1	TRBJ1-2	CASSEQVLEGYTF
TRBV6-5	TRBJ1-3	CASTPRTGVGNTIYF